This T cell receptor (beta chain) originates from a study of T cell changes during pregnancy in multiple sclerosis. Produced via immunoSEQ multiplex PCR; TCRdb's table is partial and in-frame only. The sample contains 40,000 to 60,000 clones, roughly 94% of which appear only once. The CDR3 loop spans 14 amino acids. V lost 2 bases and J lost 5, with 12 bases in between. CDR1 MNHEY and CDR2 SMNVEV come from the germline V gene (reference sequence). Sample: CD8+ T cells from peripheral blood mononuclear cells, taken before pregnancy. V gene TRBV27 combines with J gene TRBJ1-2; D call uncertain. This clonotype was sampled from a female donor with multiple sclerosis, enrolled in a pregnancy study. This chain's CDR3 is CASSLRGPLYGYTF. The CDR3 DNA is TGTGCCAGCAGTTTACGAGGGCCCCTGTATGGCTACACCTTC.